Each of the 25 T cell receptor beta chains below was sequenced from the same sample in a study of identical twins. TCRdb reprocessed the 5' RACE reads via MiXCR and lists one record per CDR3 protein. This sample yields hundreds of thousands of distinct CDR3 sequences, of which around 7.6% are seen a single time; less than 6.5% belongs to the top ten. The data were also submitted as part of a second study, on yellow fever vaccine responses in identical twins.

The material sequenced was CD8+ T cells sorted from blood. The receptors were sampled from a woman under 30 in good health.

This clonotype was observed a few times. The chain employs TRBV28 and TRBJ1-1; no firm D call. CDR1 and CDR2 from the germline V gene are MDHEN and SYDVKM. The CDR3 has 12 residues. Trimming took 6 bases from V and 3 from J, leaving 8 bases between them. The CDR3 DNA sequence: TGTGCCAGCAGCGACGTCGACACTGAAGCTTTCTTT. Its translation: CASSDVDTEAFF.

V and J are TRBV13 and TRBJ1-3; 8 bases map to TRBD1. The germline V gene has CDR1 PRHDT and CDR2 FYEKMQ (reference sequence). The ends lost 6 bases at V and 2 bases at J; junction bases unmatched: 3. The CDR3 spans 14 residues. The CDR3 sequence is CASRGQGAGNTIYF. In DNA, the CDR3 is TGTGCCAGCAGAGGACAGGGAGCTGGAAACACCATATATTTT. The whole variable domain, remainder taken from reference TRBV13 and TRBJ1-3, is AAGVIQSPRHLIKEKRETATLKCYPIPRHDTVYWYQQGPGQDPQFLISFYEKMQSDKGSIPDRFSAQQFSDYHSELNMSSLELGDSALYFCASRGQGAGNTIYFGEGSWLTVV.

The table lists this clonotype with many counts. This rearrangement joins TRBV6-5 to TRBJ1-4; a weak D match, TRBD1 (5 bases). Germline lookup yields CDR1 MNHEY and CDR2 SVGAGI. V was clipped by 2 bases and J by 7 bases, with 11 bases between them. This CDR3 has 14 residues. CDR3 region: CASSYGEGTEKLFF. DNA of the CDR3: TGTGCCAGCAGTTACGGGGAGGGGACTGAAAAACTGTTTTTT.

This clonotype has at least ten counts. The chain uses TRBV12-3 or TRBV12-4 and TRBJ2-7, with D possibly TRBD1 on 5 matching bases. Between the trimmed V and J ends, which lost 5 bases and 2 bases, there was a span of 7 bases. This CDR3 comprises 12 residues. This chain's CDR3 is CASSMDTYEQYF. The CDR3 DNA follows: TGTGCCAGCAGTATGGACACCTACGAGCAGTACTTC.

This clonotype was counted many times. The genes are TRBV29-1 and TRBJ2-1, with TRBD2 as a possible D gene (5 bases). The CDR3 sequence is 11 residues long. CDR1 is SQVTM and CDR2 is ANQGSEA in the germline V gene. The V gene lost 3 bases and the J gene lost 8 bases, with 8 bases spanning the gap. The CDR3 nucleotides are TGCAGCGTTGATCCGAGGGATGAGCAGTTCTTC. This encodes CSVDPRDEQFF.

This clonotype was counted ten times or more. The chain recombines TRBV7-8 with TRBJ2-5, with D possibly TRBD2 on 6 matching bases. This CDR3 comprises 13 residues. V was trimmed by 7 bases and J by 0 bases, leaving 9 bases between them. CDR1 is SGHVS, CDR2 FQNEAQ, per germline. The CDR3 DNA reads TGTGCCAGCACGGGACTTTACCAAGAGACCCAGTACTTC. This gives the protein CASTGLYQETQYF. The whole variable domain, remainder taken from reference TRBV7-8 and TRBJ2-5, is GAGVSQSPRYKVAKRGQDVALRCDPISGHVSLFWYQQALGQGPEFLTYFQNEAQLDKSGLPSDRFFAERPEGSVSTLKIQRTQQEDSAVYLCASTGLYQETQYFGPGTRLLVL.

This clonotype was observed at least ten times. This chain uses TRBV3-1 with TRBJ2-3; 9 bases are shared with TRBD2. The junction had 8 bases not matched to a gene; V was cut back by 0 bases and J by 4 bases. CDR1 is LGHDT and CDR2 is YNNKEL in the germline V gene (reference sequence). The CDR3 spans 17 residues. The CDR3 sequence: CASSQDPWREGPDTQYF. CDR3 in DNA: TGTGCCAGCAGCCAAGACCCCTGGCGGGAGGGTCCAGATACGCAGTATTTT.

On this clonotype itself: Given a much more abundant clone one base away, this may be a read error. The gene calls are TRBV20-1 and TRBJ2-1, with a tentative D call TRBD2 (5 bases). The CDR3 is 13 residues long. From germline, CDR1 is DFQATT and CDR2 SNEGSKA (reference sequence). V dropped 7 bases and J dropped 9 bases, with 19 bases sitting between them. Written as DNA, the CDR3 is TGCAGTGACCGGGCTAGCCCCTTCGTTGAGCAGTTCTTC. This sequence encodes CSDRASPFVEQFF.

For this clonotype: A much larger clonotype is one base distant, so this may be a read error. The chain joins TRBV13 to TRBJ2-7; 9 nucleotides line up with TRBD1. J was trimmed by 1 base and V by 5 bases; bases with no gene match: 3. The CDR3 has 14 residues. Germline CDR1 PRHDT, CDR2 FYEKMQ (reference sequence). The CDR3 sequence: CASSPGQGSYEQYV. The DNA of the CDR3 is TGTGCCAGCAGCCCGGGACAGGGTTCCTACGAGCAGTACGTC.

For this clonotype: Mismatch with germline at one junction end may stem from a read error. This chain uses TRBV12-3 or TRBV12-4 with TRBJ2-6, with a tentative D call TRBD1 (6 bases). The CDR3 totals 18 residues. The CDR3 protein is CASCLEDRTYSGANVLTF. The DNA of the CDR3 is TGTGCCAGCTGTTTAGAGGACAGAACATACTCTGGGGCCAACGTCCTGACTTTC.

This clonotype came up a few times. V is TRBV4-1 and J is TRBJ2-7, with 9 bases fitting TRBD2. Germline CDR1 reads MGHRA; CDR2 reads YSYEKL. V lost 2 bases to trimming and J lost 1 base; unmatched junction nucleotides: 6. The CDR3 spans 16 residues. The CDR3 DNA is TGCGCCAGCAGCCAACAGCGGGGGGAAAAATCCTACGAGCAGTACTTC. It is translated as CASSQQRGEKSYEQYF.

V is TRBV14 and J is TRBJ2-1; D possibly corresponds to TRBD2 (5 bases). CDR1 is SGHDN, CDR2 FVKESK, per germline. Trimming took off 3 bases at V and 6 bases at J, with 18 bases between the two ends. The CDR3 covers 16 residues. The CDR3, as DNA: TGTGCCAGCAGCCACCCCGCGAGTGGAGGCTTCAATGAGCAGTTCTTC. This translates into CASSHPASGGFNEQFF.

This clonotype was detected only a few times. The V call is TRBV12-3 or TRBV12-4, the J call TRBJ2-1; D not certain. With 8 bases removed from V and 5 bases from J, the gap between germline ends came to 16 bases. This CDR3 is 14 amino acids long. This CDR3 reads CASDKGPWDNEQFF. CDR3 coding DNA: TGTGCCAGCGACAAAGGCCCCTGGGACAATGAGCAGTTCTTC.

This clonotype occurred many times. V is TRBV4-2 and J is TRBJ2-1, with D hard to call. The V end was cut by 0 bases, the J end by 6 bases, with 15 bases between. CDR3 size: 16 residues. Germline V gene lookup returns CDR1 LGHNA and CDR2 YNFKEQ. The CDR3 sequence is CASSQEGSLVGNEQFF. The CDR3 nucleotides read TGTGCCAGCAGCCAAGAGGGTAGCTTAGTCGGCAATGAGCAGTTCTTC.

This chain joins TRBV4-1 and TRBJ2-1; 7 positions agree with TRBD1. The CDR3 totals 13 residues. J gave up 10 bases and V 0 bases, and 3 bases lay outside the gene matches. Per the germline V gene, CDR1 is MGHRA and CDR2 is YSYEKL. CDR3 protein: CASSQDGRGEQFF. As DNA, the CDR3 is TGCGCCAGCAGCCAAGATGGCAGGGGGGAGCAGTTCTTC.

The chain links TRBV6-4 to TRBJ2-2; the D gene could be TRBD1 or TRBD2 (5 bases each). The V end was cut by 7 bases, the J end by 7 bases, with 16 bases between. The germline gives CDR1 MRHNA, CDR2 SNTAGT. The CDR3 spans 14 residues. CDR3 nucleotide sequence: TGTGCCAGCAACCGGGACCCCACACACGGGGAGCTGTTTTTT. It is translated as CASNRDPTHGELFF.

There are many counts of this clonotype. The chain recombines TRBV4-2 with TRBJ1-5; D remains unclear. CDR3 size: 15 residues. The V end lost 0 bases, the J end lost 6 bases, and 12 bases lay between the germline ends. Per the germline V gene, CDR1 is LGHNA and CDR2 is YNFKEQ. CDR3 sequence reads: CASSQDSQVGQPQHF. In nucleotides, the CDR3 is TGTGCCAGCAGCCAAGACAGTCAGGTCGGTCAGCCCCAGCATTTT.

This clonotype was recorded many times. This sequence joins TRBV7-9 and TRBJ1-4; D is unresolved. Germline V lookup: CDR1 SEHNR, CDR2 FQNEAQ (reference sequence). V lost 6 bases and J lost 0, with 8 bases in between. CDR3 length: 14 amino acids. In DNA form, the CDR3 reads TGTGCCAGCAGACCCAGCACAACTAATGAAAAACTGTTTTTT. It is translated as CASRPSTTNEKLFF.

A few counts support this clonotype. This chain uses TRBV21-1 with TRBJ1-2. TRBV21-1 is a documented pseudogene. The CDR3 has 12 amino acids. The chain's CDR3 is CASRRRENGYTF. CDR3 in DNA: TGTGCCAGCAGGCGGCGTGAAAATGGCTACACCTTC.

This sequence joins TRBV7-8 and TRBJ2-7, with TRBD1 identical over 10 bases. The germline gives CDR1 SGHVS, CDR2 FQNEAQ. After removal of 1 base from V and 4 bases from J, the junction contained 7 bases not matched to a gene. CDR3 size: 16 residues. CDR3 DNA sequence: TGTGCCAGCAGCTTAGATCCGGGACAGGGGCTGTACGAGCAGTACTTC. Amino acids: CASSLDPGQGLYEQYF.

In its sample, this clonotype was seen a few times. The gene calls are TRBV28 and TRBJ1-1, with no clear D. The CDR3 spans 15 residues. Trimming stripped 6 bases from V and 3 bases from J, with 17 bases between. The germline V gene encodes CDR1 MDHEN and CDR2 SYDVKM. CDR3 sequence reads: CASRLAKSGYTEAFF. The CDR3 nucleotides read TGTGCCAGCAGGCTCGCCAAGAGTGGGTACACTGAAGCTTTCTTT.

V and J are TRBV7-9 and TRBJ2-7, with D perhaps matching TRBD1 (6 bases). Germline V lookup: CDR1 SEHNR, CDR2 FQNEAQ (reference sequence). The V gene lost 5 bases and the J gene lost 2 bases, with 13 bases spanning the gap. The CDR3 covers 14 residues. DNA for the CDR3: TGTGCCAGCAGCCCGGCTGACAGGACCTACGAGCAGTACGTC. Translating it yields CASSPADRTYEQYV.

The rearrangement uses TRBV12-3 or TRBV12-4 and TRBJ2-5; 7 positions agree with TRBD1. V shed 5 bases and J 2 bases; nucleotides not matched to a gene: 11. The CDR3 runs to 16 residues. This CDR3 is CASSHLTGQLQETQYF. For the CDR3, the DNA is TGTGCCAGCAGTCACCTGACAGGGCAGCTTCAAGAGACCCAGTACTTC.

The DNA for the CDR3 is TGTGCCAGCAGCTTCGGGGAGGGCGAGCAGTACGTC. Amino acid sequence: CASSFGEGEQYV. V is TRBV7-9 and J is TRBJ2-7, with 7 nucleotides matching TRBD2. Germline V gives CDR1 SEHNR, CDR2 FQNEAQ (reference sequence). V lost 3 bases, J lost 6 bases, and 2 bases stayed unmatched. The CDR3 totals 12 residues.

This clonotype was seen repeatedly, ten times or more. This chain connects TRBV4-1 to TRBJ2-3, with D possibly TRBD2 on 6 matching bases. From germline, CDR1 is MGHRA and CDR2 YSYEKL. The germline V and J ends were trimmed by 4 bases and 0 bases, with 11 bases remaining between them. This CDR3 comprises 15 residues. The CDR3 is CASSRRLVSTDTQYF. The CDR3 region has the DNA TGCGCCAGCAGCCGTCGACTAGTTAGCACAGATACGCAGTATTTT.